This TCR beta chain emerged from a study of naive and memory T cell subsets. An equimolar mix of two oligonucleotides served as the beta constant-region primer for TRBC1 and TRBC2. Four rounds of PCR amplified the ligated cDNA using nested alpha and beta constant-region primers plus SP2. TCRdb independently ran MiXCR on the UMI-ligation and nested PCR reads; one entry per CDR3 protein. The repertoire holds 150,000 or so distinct CDR3 sequences, about 23% seen once, with around 0.11% in the top ten. Study-level points and caveats: Possibly reflecting memory cells re-expressing CD45RA, a few larger clonotypes occurred in naive repertoires, especially CD8. Clonotypes here are unpaired alpha or beta chain sequences.

Overnight CMV lysate stimulation of fresh PBMCs defined donor CMV status by CD4+ IFNgamma. Four subsets defined by CD45RA and CD27 were sorted after CD3, CD4, CD8 and live/dead staining. Trimming stripped 6 bases from V and 3 bases from J, with 12 bases between. This CDR3 contains 12 residues. In germline, CDR1 is SQVTM, CDR2 ANQGSEA. This clonotype was detected many times. Its antigen is still unknown. The sequencing input was naive CD4+ T cells from blood. V is TRBV29-1 and J is TRBJ2-7; no clear D. The TCR originated in a human donor in good health. CDR3 amino acids: CSVSTTVYEQYF. In DNA form, the CDR3 reads TGCAGCGTCTCAACGACCGTCTACGAGCAGTACTTC.